By share of the sample, the clone carrying this T cell receptor beta chain is medium-sized (0.01 to 0.1%). Its antigen is still unknown. The entry originates in a study of metastatic and nonmetastatic thyroid tumors. Germline CDR1 reads LNHDA; CDR2 reads SQIVND (reference sequence). After removal of 5 bases from V and 6 bases from J, the junction contained 4 bases not matched to a gene. This CDR3 is 14 amino acids long. Thyroid surgery took place with no prior treatment in any patient. Whole-study results and caveats: Malignant thyroid tumors reportedly had TCR beta diversity that was significantly higher than in benign nodules, in blood and tumor.

Original analysis: CDR3 differences across clinicopathological groups were used to build a distant-metastasis classifier for papillary thyroid cancer. Through MiXCR, TCRdb re-clonotyped the PCR reads. V and J calls and clone size were set by TCRdb, not the authors. The sample gives tens of thousands of clones, under 20% of which show up once; roughly 20% is in the top ten. The receptor was isolated from a female donor with papillary thyroid cancer or a benign thyroid nodule (not recorded which). Some clones in this sample may be carry-over from other donors' samples. Sequenced: blood. The chain is built from TRBV19 and TRBJ1-2; 12 bases line up with TRBD1. CDR3 in amino acids: CASSAGTGGDGYTF. The CDR3 DNA reads TGTGCCAGTAGTGCCGGGACAGGGGGCGATGGCTACACCTTC.